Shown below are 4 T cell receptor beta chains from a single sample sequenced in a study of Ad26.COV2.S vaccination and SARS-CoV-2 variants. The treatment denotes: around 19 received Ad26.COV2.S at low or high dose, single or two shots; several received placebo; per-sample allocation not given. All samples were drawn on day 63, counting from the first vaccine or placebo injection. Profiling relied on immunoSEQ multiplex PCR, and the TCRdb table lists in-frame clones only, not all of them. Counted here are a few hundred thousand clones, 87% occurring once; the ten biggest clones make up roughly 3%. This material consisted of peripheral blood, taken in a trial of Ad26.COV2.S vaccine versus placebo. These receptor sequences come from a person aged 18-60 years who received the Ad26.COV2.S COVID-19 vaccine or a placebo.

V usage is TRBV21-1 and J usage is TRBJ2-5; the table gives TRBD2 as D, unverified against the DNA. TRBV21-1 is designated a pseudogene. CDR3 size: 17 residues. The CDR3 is CASSKGGDGTLQETQYF. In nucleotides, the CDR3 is TGTGCCAGCAGCAAAGGGGGGGACGGGACGCTTCAAGAGACCCAGTACTTC.

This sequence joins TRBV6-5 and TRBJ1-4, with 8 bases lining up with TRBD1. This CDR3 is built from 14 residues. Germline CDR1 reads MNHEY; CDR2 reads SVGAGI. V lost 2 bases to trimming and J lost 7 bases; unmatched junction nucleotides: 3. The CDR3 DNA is TGTGCCAGCAGTTACGGACAGGGTGGTGAAAAACTGTTTTTT. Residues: CASSYGQGGEKLFF.

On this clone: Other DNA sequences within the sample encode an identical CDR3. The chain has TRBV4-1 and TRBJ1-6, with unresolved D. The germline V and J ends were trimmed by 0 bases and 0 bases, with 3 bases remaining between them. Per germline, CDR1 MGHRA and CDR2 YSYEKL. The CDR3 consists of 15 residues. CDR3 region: CASSQDSSYNSPLHF. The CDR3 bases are TGCGCCAGCAGCCAAGATAGCTCCTATAATTCACCCCTCCACTTT.

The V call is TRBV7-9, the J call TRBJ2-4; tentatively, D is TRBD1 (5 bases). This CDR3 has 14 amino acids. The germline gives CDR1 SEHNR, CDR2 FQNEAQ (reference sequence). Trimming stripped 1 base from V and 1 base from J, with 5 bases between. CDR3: CASSLGQAKNIQYF. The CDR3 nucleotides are TGTGCCAGCAGCTTAGGACAGGCCAAAAACATTCAGTACTTC.